This T cell receptor (beta chain) derives from a study of T cells in Graves' hyperthyroidism and ophthalmopathy. General observations from the study: A model using 13 V-J features told ophthalmopathy apart from stable hyperthyroidism. Ophthalmopathy, as predicted by the model, came a median 6.5 months after the prediction. Also found in blood were most expanded thyroid clonotypes above 0.001.

CDR1 is SGDLS and CDR2 is YYNGEE in the germline V gene. This CDR3 has 14 amino acids. With 4 bases clipped from V and 5 bases from J, the junction kept 7 bases outside the gene matches. RNA transcripts served as the template for amplifying TCR beta CDR3 regions. The HTBI set primed first-round TCR CDR3 RT-PCR. TCRdb analysed the multiplex PCR reads with MiXCR anew, one entry per CDR3 protein. This sample has roughly 290,000 distinct CDR3 sequences, with roughly an eighth found just once. Patients counted as stable if ophthalmopathy did not develop within 18 months. On this clonotype: The antigen remains unidentified.

V gene TRBV9 combines with J gene TRBJ2-5, with 8 bases that match TRBD2. The receptor comes from a woman aged 40-49 years with Graves' hyperthyroidism. Sequenced: blood. CDR3 amino acids: CASSLLAGDETQYF. For the CDR3, the DNA is TGTGCCAGCAGCCTTCTAGCGGGTGACGAGACCCAGTACTTC.